Listed below are T cell receptor beta chains from one sample, sequenced in a study of tumor and adjacent non-tumor tissue in lung cancer. Each CDR3 protein is one row after TCRdb ran MiXCR on the multiplex PCR reads. The table records under 150,000 distinct CDR3 sequences, around 67% of them present only once. Sequenced input: lung tumor tissue. Receptors were obtained from a man between 60 and 70 years old with small cell lung cancer. Each CDR3 is given without its conserved first and last residue.

V: TRBV20-1
CDR3: SARGRTCPGSGELF

V: TRBV11-3
CDR3: AGSSRTVELRAF

V: TRBV11-2
CDR3: ASSRVRPYNEQF

V: TRBV6-1
CDR3: ASGEVGQETQY

V: TRBV29-1
CDR3: SVEASLGVEQF

V: TRBV20-1
CDR3: SARGWGPTDTQY

V: TRBV12-3/TRBV12-4
CDR3: ASNPASSYNEQF

V: TRBV11-2
CDR3: PSSPTGTAGETQY

V: TRBV20-1
CDR3: SSRLAEGREQF

V: TRBV20-1
CDR3: SASGTGAYSGYGHT

V: TRBV11-2
CDR3: ASIVIGTQEY

V: TRBV20-1
CDR3: SASGDSNQPQH

V: TRBV6-5
CDR3: ASSYGSGAGNTIY

V: TRBV6-2/TRBV6-3
CDR3: ASSYSASGHGYNQPQH

V: TRBV10-2
CDR3: ASTPNTGAKILT

V: TRBV29-1
CDR3: RVAGTFIYNGQF

V: TRBV20-1
CDR3: SARAWTVNNSPLH

V: TRBV6-6
CDR3: ASSRERGDGYT

V: TRBV6-1
CDR3: ASLEGTSTGELI

V: TRBV29-1
CDR3: SVTGDTRELF

V: TRBV11-1
CDR3: TSSLTSDSTDTQY

V: TRBV5-4
CDR3: ASSSSGGGNTIY

V: TRBV10-2
CDR3: ASSESGTSGTRSRSNVLT

V: TRBV7-8
CDR3: ASSRQTRTVTNTEAF

V: TRBV20-1
CDR3: STRTEGKEKLF

V: TRBV6-1
CDR3: ASTSVFGELF

V: TRBV6-6
CDR3: ASSYSKQKAF

V: TRBV6-1
CDR3: ASSAAPGRQPGQSYEQY

V: TRBV20-1
CDR3: SAPNARGGNTEAF

V: TRBV6-5
CDR3: ASSYLAGGTEAF

V: TRBV28
CDR3: ASSSPGQNTGELF

V: TRBV11-2
CDR3: ASSQLAGGADTQY

V: TRBV29-1
CDR3: SVESDREGETQY

V: TRBV29-1
CDR3: SVGQTEQF

V: TRBV6-1
CDR3: ASSEERWQPRQ

V: TRBV7-8
CDR3: ASSQGSGRYNEQP

V: TRBV29-1
CDR3: SVEPTASGEQF

V: TRBV6-5
CDR3: ASSYMGRGNTEAF

V: TRBV29-1
CDR3: SVQVSSSYNEQF

V: TRBV29-1
CDR3: SVEGGGLAGSGEQF

V: TRBV5-4
CDR3: ARRLVRETVSEQY

V: TRBV6-5
CDR3: SNRRQYMNTEAF

V: TRBV20-1
CDR3: SAWQCQDEQY

V: TRBV4-1
CDR3: ASGLRDRADYGYT

V: TRBV6-2/TRBV6-3
CDR3: ASGQGAVGNKPQR

V: TRBV4-1
CDR3: ASSQATSGSVYEQF

V: TRBV20-1
CDR3: SAYAGTGLQKTQY

V: TRBV11-2
CDR3: ASSLGQNTGELF

V: TRBV20-1
CDR3: SATSGTEERTQY

V: TRBV20-1
CDR3: SPRVGRDYNEQF

V: TRBV11-2
CDR3: ASISHYGYT

V: TRBV20-1
CDR3: SAKLLAGGAEQF

V: TRBV7-9
CDR3: ASSLGDRDNQPQH